This T cell receptor beta chain was found in a study of T-cell reconstitution after alpha-beta-depleted transplantation in children. TCRbeta library preparation incorporated unique molecular identifiers. One entry per CDR3 protein results from TCRdb running MiXCR on the PCR reads. The sample gives 98,000 or so distinct CDR3 sequences, approximately 6.9% of which show up once; roughly 25% is in the top ten. The sample holds a few counts of this clonotype. Antigen: not known. Trimming removed 1 base from V and 4 bases from J; junction bases left unmatched: 4. Germline CDR1 LGHNA, CDR2 YSLEER. The CDR3 contains 15 residues. Whole-study results and caveats: For some patients, TCRbeta diversity was high at day 60 because of recipient T cells and thymic progenitors that survived. Hyperexpanded clones declined; after one year, newly produced T cells mostly supplied diversity. It was reported that alpha-beta T cells came from several hundred expanded graft clones (about two months after transplant).

The sequence was collected from a male patient aged 2-10 years who had a stem cell transplant for acute lymphoblastic leukemia, so the T cells may come from the graft donor. Source: PBMCs, mostly from graft donor cells, taken 360 days after TCRalphabeta/CD19-depleted stem cell transplant. This chain joins TRBV4-3 and TRBJ2-7, with 10 bases identical to TRBD1. CDR3 amino acids: CASSQGTGGSYEQYF. The CDR3 DNA reads TGCGCCAGCAGCCAAGGGACAGGGGGGTCGTACGAGCAGTACTTC.